This entry lists 28 T cell receptor beta chains sequenced from one sample in a study of Tregs in tolerant kidney transplant recipients. This table comes from immunoSEQ multiplex PCR, and its TCRdb copy is limited to in-frame clones, with some not included. The profile shows about 94,000 clones, approximately 94% of them singletons. The sample in question was CD4+ T cells from blood, obtained before the transplant. The receptor set was obtained from a human donor who received a combined kidney and bone marrow transplant.

A few counts support this clone. V and J are TRBV29-1 and TRBJ2-3; TRBD2 matches 11 bases. The germline V gene has CDR1 SQVTM and CDR2 ANQGSEA. V gave up 8 bases and J gave up 6 bases; unmatched junction bases: 7. The CDR3 covers 13 residues. The CDR3 here is CSIGTSGADTQYF. The CDR3, as DNA: TGCAGCATCGGGACTAGCGGTGCGGATACGCAGTATTTT.

The J gene is TRBJ2-5, the V gene TRBV5-1; 10 nucleotides line up with TRBD2. V dropped 0 bases and J dropped 4; count of bases not matched to a gene: 12. CDR1 and CDR2 from the germline V gene are SGHRS and YFSETQ. The CDR3 is made up of 18 amino acids. The CDR3 is CASSLVSPGLAAGETQYF. In nucleotides, the CDR3 is TGCGCCAGCAGCTTGGTATCGCCTGGACTAGCGGCTGGAGAGACCCAGTACTTC.

This clone was observed once. This chain uses TRBV28 with TRBJ1-2, with TRBD1 as a possible D gene (5 bases). CDR1 and CDR2 (germline): MDHEN, SYDVKM. This CDR3 comprises 13 residues. V was clipped by 4 bases and J by 3 bases, with 9 bases between them. In DNA, the CDR3 is TGTGCCAGCAGTTCCTCGGGGGACTATGGCTACACCTTC. Translation: CASSSSGDYGYTF.

The sample holds one count of this clone. V is TRBV7-2 and J is TRBJ2-7, with 8 nucleotides matching TRBD2. The ends lost 5 bases at V and 1 base at J; junction bases unmatched: 10. Germline V gene data show CDR1 as SGHTA and CDR2 as FQGNSA. The CDR3 contains 16 residues. CDR3 coding DNA: TGTGCCAGCAGCCCCGGGGGGGGGTGGGCGTCCTACGAGCAGTACTTC. Translation gives CASSPGGGWASYEQYF.

The rearrangement joins TRBV5-6 to TRBJ2-7; D is undetermined. This CDR3 spans 14 amino acids. Trimming removed 2 bases at V and 2 bases at J, with 11 bases between. Germline CDR1 is SGHDT and CDR2 is YYEEEE. The CDR3 protein is CASSFEQWTYEQYF. The CDR3 DNA reads as TGTGCCAGCAGCTTTGAACAGTGGACCTACGAGCAGTACTTC.

The genes are TRBV6-1 and TRBJ2-3; a possible D gene is TRBD1 (5 bases). From germline, CDR1 is MNHNS and CDR2 SASEGT. The length of the CDR3 is 12 residues. V was pared by 4 bases and J by 6 bases, with 8 bases between. The CDR3 is CASSGKGDTQYF. In DNA, the CDR3 is TGTGCCAGCAGTGGTAAGGGGGATACGCAGTATTTT.

The rearrangement uses TRBV5-4 and TRBJ2-1; 10 bases map to TRBD2. Germline V gene data show CDR1 as SGHNT and CDR2 as YYREEE (reference sequence). The CDR3 length is 15 residues. J lost 8 bases, V lost 0 bases, and 5 bases had no gene match. The CDR3 DNA sequence: TGTGCCAGCAGCTTGGTAAAGCGGGAGGGCCATGAGCAGTTCTTC. It yields the protein CASSLVKREGHEQFF.

V is TRBV5-6 and J is TRBJ2-5, with a possible D match to TRBD1 (6 bases). With 4 bases removed from V and 1 base from J, the gap between germline ends came to 11 bases. Germline V CDR1 and CDR2: SGHDT, YYEEEE. This CDR3 comprises 14 residues. The CDR3 reads CASSLQGSQETQYF. As DNA, the CDR3 is TGTGCCAGCAGCCTTCAGGGGTCCCAAGAGACCCAGTACTTC.

The genes are TRBV7-8 and TRBJ2-1; 9 positions match TRBD2. After removal of 4 bases from V and 3 bases from J, the junction contained 10 bases not matched to a gene. Per germline, CDR1 SGHVS and CDR2 FQNEAQ. This CDR3 region has 17 residues. The CDR3 region has the DNA TGTGCCAGCAGCTCCAGTGGCGTAGCGGGGGTCTACAATGAGCAGTTCTTC. Its protein product is CASSSSGVAGVYNEQFF.

Details on this clone: The same CDR3 also results from other DNA sequences found in this sample. The chain joins TRBV9 to TRBJ1-6; 8 bases line up with TRBD1. Unmatched junction bases numbered 6, after V lost 3 bases and J lost 4 bases. CDR1 is SGDLS, CDR2 YYNGEE, per germline. There are 16 residues in the CDR3. This CDR3 reads CASSERTGLYNSPLHF. CDR3 DNA sequence: TGTGCCAGCAGCGAGAGGACAGGGCTGTATAATTCACCCCTCCACTTT.

In nucleotides, the CDR3 is TGCGCCAGCAGCCCACAGGGGTCGAATCAGCCCCAGCATTTT. This encodes CASSPQGSNQPQHF. The chain recombines TRBV5-1 with TRBJ1-5, with 7 bases aligning to TRBD1. Germline V gene lookup returns CDR1 SGHRS and CDR2 YFSETQ. Unmatched junction bases numbered 5, after V lost 4 bases and J lost 4 bases. The CDR3 extends over 14 amino acids.

The chain combines TRBV7-9 with TRBJ2-3, with D uncertain. With 11 bases removed from V and 3 bases from J, the gap between germline ends came to 12 bases. CDR1 SEHNR and CDR2 FQNEAQ come from the germline V gene (reference sequence). The CDR3 is 12 amino acids. The CDR3 here is CAGTMVTDTQYF. CDR3 DNA sequence: TGTGCCGGCACTATGGTTACAGATACGCAGTATTTT.

This chain connects TRBV4-2 to TRBJ2-7, with 8 bases aligning to TRBD2. CDR1 and CDR2 (germline): LGHNA, YNFKEQ. V lost 1 base to trimming and J lost 0 bases; unmatched junction nucleotides: 5. CDR3 size: 16 residues. The CDR3 DNA reads TGTGCCAGCAGCCAAGGTATAGCGGGAAGCTCCTACGAGCAGTACTTC. Its translation: CASSQGIAGSSYEQYF.

The chain combines TRBV7-9 with TRBJ2-7; a weak D match, TRBD1 (6 bases). CDR3 length equals 14 residues. V shed 5 bases and J shed 2 bases, with 13 bases lying between them. Germline CDR1 is SEHNR and CDR2 is FQNEAQ (reference sequence). The CDR3 region is CASSPYRDTYEQYF. The CDR3 nucleotides are TGTGCCAGCAGCCCATACCGGGACACCTACGAGCAGTACTTC.

The chain employs TRBV7-2 and TRBJ2-7, with a possible D match to TRBD2 (5 bases). The CDR3 has 16 residues. The V end lost 5 bases, the J end lost 4 bases, and 21 bases lay between the germline ends. CDR1 is SGHTA and CDR2 is FQGNSA in the germline V gene. The CDR3 nucleotides read TGTGCCAGCAGCGCCCCGCCAGGAAGCGGTGCTTACGAGCAGTACTTC. Translating it yields CASSAPPGSGAYEQYF.

The V call is TRBV21-1, the J call TRBJ1-2; the D call TRBD1 from the table was never checked on the DNA. TRBV21-1 is annotated as a pseudogene. This CDR3 is 14 amino acids long. CDR3 sequence: CASSKAGQGDGYTF. The CDR3 DNA is TGTGCCAGCAGCAAGGCGGGACAGGGAGATGGCTACACCTTC.

The J gene is TRBJ2-5, the V gene TRBV7-8; 7 positions match TRBD2. This CDR3 is built from 17 residues. Germline V gives CDR1 SGHVS, CDR2 FQNEAQ. J was trimmed by 2 bases and V by 3 bases; bases with no gene match: 12. DNA for the CDR3: TGTGCCAGCAGCTTGAGCGGCGGGAGACGGGGACAAGAGACCCAGTACTTC. The encoded protein is CASSLSGGRRGQETQYF.

The chain is built from TRBV18 and TRBJ2-5, with a possible D match to TRBD2 (6 bases). CDR3 length: 13 amino acids. The germline CDR1 and CDR2 sequences are KGHSH and LQKENI. Trimming took 3 bases from V and 7 from J, leaving 12 bases between them. The CDR3 DNA is TGTGCCAGCTCACCCCCGGAGGGAGGGACCCAGTACTTC. Its translation is CASSPPEGGTQYF.

The rearrangement links TRBV10-3 to TRBJ2-4; D might be TRBD2 (6 bases). V lost 1 base and J lost 0, with 10 bases in between. The CDR3 consists of 16 residues. Germline-derived CDR1 and CDR2 are ENHRY and SYGVKD. The DNA for the CDR3 is TGTGCCATCAGTGAGTTGGGAGGTCTAGCCAAAAACATTCAGTACTTC. Translating it yields CAISELGGLAKNIQYF.

The chain combines TRBV15 with TRBJ2-2; 7 bases fit TRBD1. This CDR3 region has 15 residues. The V gene's germline CDR1 is LNHNV and CDR2 YYDKDF (reference sequence). V was clipped by 0 bases and J by 5 bases; unmatched bases: 3. The CDR3 loop is CATSRDLTGTGELFF. The DNA of the CDR3 is TGTGCCACCAGCAGAGATCTGACAGGGACCGGGGAGCTGTTTTTT. Looking up the rest from reference TRBV15 and TRBJ2-2 gives the full variable domain: DAMVIQNPRYQVTQFGKPVTLSCSQTLNHNVMYWYQQKSSQAPKLLFHYYDKDFNNEADTPDNFQSRRPNTSFCFLDIRSPGLGDTAMYLCATSRDLTGTGELFFGEGSRLTVL.

This chain links TRBV5-5 with TRBJ2-1; 10 bases agree with TRBD2. Germline trimming cut 0 bases from V and 0 bases from J; bases unmatched to any gene: 9. In germline, CDR1 is SGHKS, CDR2 YYEKEE (reference sequence). This CDR3 has 19 residues. The CDR3 nucleotides read TGTGCCAGCAGCTTGGAATTTAGCGGGAGGCCGAGCTCCTACAATGAGCAGTTCTTC. It translates to CASSLEFSGRPSSYNEQFF. The complete variable domain, with remaining parts taken from reference TRBV5-5 and TRBJ2-1, reads DAGVTQSPTHLIKTRGQQVTLRCSPISGHKSVSWYQQVLGQGPQFIFQYYEKEERGRGNFPDRFSARQFPNYSSELNVNALLLGDSALYLCASSLEFSGRPSSYNEQFFGPGTRLTVL.

The V call is TRBV11-2, the J call TRBJ2-1, with 9 bases that match TRBD1. CDR1 and CDR2 (germline): SGHAT, FQNNGV. The V and J ends lost 8 bases and 7 bases, in that order; junction bases with no gene match: 15. The CDR3 is made up of 16 amino acids. In nucleotides, the CDR3 is TGTGCCAGCTCGACTTGGCAACAGGGGGCTTTGAATGAGCAGTTCTTC. It codes for CASSTWQQGALNEQFF.

The CDR3 region is CASSPYLYNEQFF. CDR3 sequence (DNA): TGTGCCAGCAGCCCATATCTATACAATGAGCAGTTCTTC. The chain couples TRBV7-8 to TRBJ2-1; D remains ambiguous. V was pared by 5 bases and J by 4 bases, with 9 bases between. CDR1 is SGHVS and CDR2 is FQNEAQ in the germline V gene. This CDR3 has 13 amino acids. Full variable domain (outside the CDR3, taken from reference TRBV7-8 and TRBJ2-1): GAGVSQSPRYKVAKRGQDVALRCDPISGHVSLFWYQQALGQGPEFLTYFQNEAQLDKSGLPSDRFFAERPEGSVSTLKIQRTQQEDSAVYLCASSPYLYNEQFFGPGTRLTVL.

This sequence joins TRBV4-3 and TRBJ2-7; D is possibly TRBD1 (5 bases). Germline CDR1 LGHNA, CDR2 YSLEER. This CDR3 is 15 amino acids long. Deletions cut 0 bases from V and 6 bases from J, with 15 bases between. The CDR3 nucleotides read TGCGCCAGCAGCCAAGATCTGGACACGGGCTCCGAGCAGTACTTC. It specifies CASSQDLDTGSEQYF.

V usage is TRBV29-1 and J usage is TRBJ1-1, with D possibly TRBD1 on 6 matching bases. The V end was cut by 7 bases, the J end by 1 base, with 16 bases between. Germline V gene data show CDR1 as SQVTM and CDR2 as ANQGSEA. This CDR3 contains 14 residues. This chain's CDR3 is CSATRTVENTEAFF. The DNA for the CDR3 is TGCAGCGCTACCAGGACAGTAGAGAACACTGAAGCTTTCTTT.

This chain joins TRBV4-3 and TRBJ2-1; TRBD2 matches at 10 bases. CDR1 and CDR2 from the germline V gene are LGHNA and YSLEER. The CDR3 loop spans 18 amino acids. Losses at the gene ends were 4 bases for V and 1 base for J; bases not matched to a gene: 10. As DNA, the CDR3 is TGCGCCAGCAGCCGAAGTAGTAGCGGGGGGTGGTCCTACAATGAGCAGTTCTTC. Translation gives CASSRSSSGGWSYNEQFF.

The gene calls are TRBV6-5 and TRBJ1-3; 7 positions match TRBD1. The CDR3 has 15 residues. Germline assignment: CDR1 MNHEY and CDR2 SVGAGI. Germline trimming cut 5 bases from V and 5 bases from J; bases unmatched to any gene: 9. CDR3 DNA: TGTGCCAGCAGTACCCGCGAGACAGGGAGAAACACCATATATTTT. Protein product: CASSTRETGRNTIYF.

The chain joins TRBV28 to TRBJ2-1; the match to TRBD1 covers 9 bases. Per germline, CDR1 MDHEN and CDR2 SYDVKM. The CDR3 contains 15 residues. V shed 5 bases, J shed 3 bases, and the junction held 5 bases outside the gene matches. The CDR3: CASSPTGGLYNEQFF. The CDR3 DNA sequence: TGTGCCAGCAGTCCCACAGGGGGCCTCTACAATGAGCAGTTCTTC. The full variable domain, its missing parts supplied by reference TRBV28 and TRBJ2-1, is DVKVTQSSRYLVKRTGEKVFLECVQDMDHENMFWYRQDPGLGLRLIYFSYDVKMKEKGDIPEGYSVSREKKERFSLILESASTNQTSMYLCASSPTGGLYNEQFFGPGTRLTVL.